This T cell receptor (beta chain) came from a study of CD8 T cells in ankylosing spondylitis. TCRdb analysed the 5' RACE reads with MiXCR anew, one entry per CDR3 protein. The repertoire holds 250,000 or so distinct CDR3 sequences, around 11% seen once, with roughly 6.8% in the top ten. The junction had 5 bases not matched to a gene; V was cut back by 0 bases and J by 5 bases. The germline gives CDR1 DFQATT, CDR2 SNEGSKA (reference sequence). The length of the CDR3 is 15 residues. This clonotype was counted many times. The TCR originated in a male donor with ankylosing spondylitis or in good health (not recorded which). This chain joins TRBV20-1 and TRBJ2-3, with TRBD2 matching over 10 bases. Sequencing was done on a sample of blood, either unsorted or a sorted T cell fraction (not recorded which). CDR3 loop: CSARDPRTSGDTQYF. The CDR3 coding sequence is TGCAGTGCTAGAGATCCCAGGACTAGCGGAGATACGCAGTATTTT.